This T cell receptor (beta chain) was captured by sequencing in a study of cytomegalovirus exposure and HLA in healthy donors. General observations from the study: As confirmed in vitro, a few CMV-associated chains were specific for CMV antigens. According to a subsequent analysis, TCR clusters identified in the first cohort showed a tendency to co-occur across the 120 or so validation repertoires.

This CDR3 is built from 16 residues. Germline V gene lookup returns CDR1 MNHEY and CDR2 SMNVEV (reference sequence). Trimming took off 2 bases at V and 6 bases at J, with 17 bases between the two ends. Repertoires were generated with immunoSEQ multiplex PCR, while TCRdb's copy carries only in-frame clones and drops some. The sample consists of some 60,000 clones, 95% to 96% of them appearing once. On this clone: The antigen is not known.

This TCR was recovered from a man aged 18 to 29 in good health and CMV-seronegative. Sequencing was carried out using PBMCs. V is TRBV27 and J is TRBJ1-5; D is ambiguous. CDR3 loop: CASSLTSRNGVQPQHF. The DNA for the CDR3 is TGTGCCAGCAGTTTAACTTCACGTAACGGGGTTCAGCCCCAGCATTTT.